Listed below are T cell receptor beta chains from one sample, sequenced in a study of T cells after yellow fever vaccination. TCRdb processed the 5' RACE reads anew with MiXCR; each CDR3 protein has one entry. The sample has around 400,000 distinct CDR3 sequences; more than 9% are singletons. This specimen was PBMCs, taken on the day of the first yellow fever vaccination. These receptors all come from a man between 18 and 35 years old who received the YFV17D yellow fever vaccine. Each CDR3 is given with its conserved first and last residue. A D gene is named only where the DNA matches it firmly. The size field is filled for only some rows; it gives once, few, many or a size class.

v_call	j_call	d_call	clone_size	cdr3_nt	cdr3_aa
TRBV29-1	TRBJ2-6	NA	few	TGCAGCGTTGGGTGGGACTCTGGGGCCAACGTCCTGACTTTC	CSVGWDSGANVLTF
TRBV12-3/TRBV12-4	TRBJ2-3	TRBD2	few	TGTGCCAGCAGTTTTGGGGGGGGTACGCAGTATTTT	CASSFGGGTQYF
TRBV11-2	TRBJ2-4	TRBD1	few	TGTGCCAGCAGCCACCGACAGGGGCCCAAAAACATTCAGTACTTC	CASSHRQGPKNIQYF
TRBV5-1	TRBJ2-5	TRBD1	NA	TGCGCCAGCAGCTTACCCGGGACAGGCGGATCAGAGACCCAGTACTTC	CASSLPGTGGSETQYF
TRBV7-2	TRBJ1-5	NA	NA	TGTGCCAGCAGCTCCCCCAAGGCAGGTCAGCCCCAGCATTTT	CASSSPKAGQPQHF
TRBV6-2/TRBV6-3	TRBJ2-7	NA	NA	TGTGCCAGCAGCGAACTCTCCGGGACATCCCAATACGAGCAGTACTTC	CASSELSGTSQYEQYF
TRBV20-1	TRBJ1-3	NA	NA	TGCAGTGCTAGAGTAGCAGACCCTAACACCATATATTTT	CSARVADPNTIYF
TRBV2	TRBJ2-3	NA	few	TGTGCCAGTTCGACTCACACAGATACGCAGTATTTT	CASSTHTDTQYF
TRBV20-1	TRBJ2-7	TRBD2	NA	TGCAGTGCTAGAGGGACTAGCGGCCTTTACGAGCAGTACTTC	CSARGTSGLYEQYF
TRBV5-1	TRBJ1-3	NA	NA	TGCGCCAGCAGCCCTTCATTGTCCGGAAACACCATATATTTT	CASSPSLSGNTIYF